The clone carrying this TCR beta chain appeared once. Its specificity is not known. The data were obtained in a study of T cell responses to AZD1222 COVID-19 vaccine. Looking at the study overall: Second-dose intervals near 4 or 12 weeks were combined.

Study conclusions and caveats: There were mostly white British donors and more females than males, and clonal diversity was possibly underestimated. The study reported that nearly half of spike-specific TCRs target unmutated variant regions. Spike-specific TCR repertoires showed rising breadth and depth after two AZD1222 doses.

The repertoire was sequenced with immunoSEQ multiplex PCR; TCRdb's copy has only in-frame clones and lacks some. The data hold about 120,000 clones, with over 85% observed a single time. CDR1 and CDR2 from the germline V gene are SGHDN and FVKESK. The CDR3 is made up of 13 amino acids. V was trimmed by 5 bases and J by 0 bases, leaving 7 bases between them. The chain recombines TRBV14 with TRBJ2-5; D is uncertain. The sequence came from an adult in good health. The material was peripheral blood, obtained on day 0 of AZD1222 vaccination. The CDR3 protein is CASSVRDQETQYF. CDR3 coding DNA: TGTGCCAGCAGCGTTCGGGACCAAGAGACCCAGTACTTC.